The 19 T cell receptor beta chains below all came from one sample that was sequenced in a study of beta chain features in type 1 diabetes. Expressed TCRB transcripts were sequenced because the isolated RNA had all been reverse transcribed beforehand. Clones were read by immunoSEQ multiplex PCR, and TCRdb kept only the in-frame ones, dropping some. The profile shows 130,000 or so clones, around a tenth of them singletons. Sequencing was done on a sample of central memory CD4+ T cells from blood. These receptors were obtained from a woman aged 40-49 years in good health.

This clone was observed a handful of times. The chain has TRBV7-6 and TRBJ2-7; 9 bases are shared with TRBD1. The CDR3 totals 15 residues. Germline values: CDR1 SGHVS, CDR2 FNYEAQ. Trimming removed 1 base from V and 3 bases from J; junction bases left unmatched: 4. The CDR3 DNA is TGTGCCAGCAGCTTAGGCCGGGACAGGGTCTACGAGCAGTACTTC. Protein sequence: CASSLGRDRVYEQYF.

J is TRBJ2-7 and V is TRBV6-1; maybe TRBD1 (5 bases). Germline-derived CDR1 and CDR2 are MNHNS and SASEGT. CDR3 length: 12 residues. V was cut by 9 bases and J by 0 bases, with 9 bases left in between. Written as DNA, the CDR3 is TGTGCCAGTGGACATTTCTCCTACGAGCAGTACTTC. It encodes CASGHFSYEQYF.

This chain joins TRBV19 and TRBJ2-4; 10 bases line up with TRBD1. This CDR3 has 14 residues. The J segment lost 8 bases and the V segment lost 7 bases, leaving 8 bases of the junction unmatched. Per germline, CDR1 LNHDA and CDR2 SQIVND (reference sequence). The CDR3 spells CASTSGQGFDIQYF. CDR3 bases: TGTGCCAGTACCTCGGGACAGGGGTTTGACATTCAGTACTTC.

The sample holds a few counts of this clone. This sequence joins TRBV9 and TRBJ2-2, with a possible D match to TRBD1 (6 bases). The V and J ends lost 3 bases and 0 bases respectively, with 9 bases between them. Looked up from germline, CDR1 is SGDLS and CDR2 is YYNGEE. The CDR3 contains 15 residues. The CDR3 region has the DNA TGTGCCAGCAGCGGGGGGCGGGCGAACACCGGGGAGCTGTTTTTT. Its protein is CASSGGRANTGELFF. The full variable domain, in which reference TRBV9 and TRBJ2-2 provide the parts outside the CDR3, is DSGVTQTPKHLITATGQRVTLRCSPRSGDLSVYWYQQSLDQGLQFLIQYYNGEERAKGNILERFSAQQFPDLHSELNLSSLELGDSALYFCASSGGRANTGELFFGEGSRLTVL.

The rearrangement links TRBV27 to TRBJ1-2; weak D call: TRBD1 (6 bases). Looked up from germline, CDR1 is MNHEY and CDR2 is SMNVEV (reference sequence). The CDR3 contains 16 residues. The V gene lost 4 bases and the J gene lost 8 bases, with 23 bases spanning the gap. CDR3 sequence reads: CASSYQQGRLEGGYTF. The DNA of the CDR3 is TGTGCCAGCAGTTACCAACAGGGAAGGTTAGAAGGGGGCTACACCTTC.

This clone was detected a few times. The chain uses TRBV5-4 and TRBJ1-3; TRBD1 is a possible D gene (6 bases). Looked up from germline, CDR1 is SGHNT and CDR2 is YYREEE (reference sequence). V gave up 4 bases and J gave up 4 bases, with 9 bases separating them. The CDR3 totals 13 residues. The CDR3: CASSMGAGNTIYF. In DNA, the CDR3 is TGTGCCAGCAGCATGGGGGCCGGAAACACCATATATTTT.

This clone showed up just a few times. The J gene is TRBJ2-1, the V gene TRBV18, with TRBD1 matching over 9 bases. The CDR3 covers 16 residues. Germline V CDR1 and CDR2: KGHSH, LQKENI. After removal of 2 bases from V and 5 bases from J, the junction contained 7 bases not matched to a gene. This CDR3 reads CASSPEMGQGHNEQFF. CDR3 nucleotide sequence: TGTGCCAGCTCACCAGAGATGGGACAGGGCCACAATGAGCAGTTCTTC.

The V gene is TRBV6-6, the J gene TRBJ2-7; 7 bases align to TRBD2. V lost 6 bases to trimming and J lost 0 bases; unmatched junction nucleotides: 8. CDR1 and CDR2 (germline): MNHNY, SVGAGI (reference sequence). The CDR3 contains 15 residues. In DNA, the CDR3 is TGTGCCAGCAGCGATCCGGGGGGTAGCTCCTACGAGCAGTACTTC. This gives the protein CASSDPGGSSYEQYF.

This sequence joins TRBV5-1 and TRBJ2-7; 9 positions agree with TRBD2. The CDR3 sequence is 14 residues long. Trimming cost V 4 bases and J 6 bases; bases outside gene matches: 8. Germline V gene lookup returns CDR1 SGHRS and CDR2 YFSETQ. CDR3 residues: CASSPSGTSREQYF. CDR3 nucleotides: TGCGCCAGCAGCCCTAGCGGGACTAGCCGCGAGCAGTACTTC.

The V call is TRBV4-2, the J call TRBJ2-3; 11 nucleotides match TRBD2. The germline V gene encodes CDR1 LGHNA and CDR2 YNFKEQ. The CDR3 spans 16 residues. Trimming removed 5 bases from V and 5 bases from J; junction bases left unmatched: 9. As DNA, the CDR3 is TGTGCCAGCAGCTTACATAGACTAGCGGGGCAAGATACGCAGTATTTT. Its translation is CASSLHRLAGQDTQYF.

This rearrangement joins TRBV9 to TRBJ1-5; D call uncertain. Between the trimmed V and J ends, which lost 0 bases and 7 bases, there was a span of 14 bases. The CDR3 has 15 residues. The germline gives CDR1 SGDLS, CDR2 YYNGEE. CDR3 sequence (DNA): TGTGCCAGCAGCGTAGACTCTGGGCTCGGACAGCCCCAGCATTTT. It yields the protein CASSVDSGLGQPQHF. Drawing the rest from reference TRBV9 and TRBJ1-5, the complete variable domain is DSGVTQTPKHLITATGQRVTLRCSPRSGDLSVYWYQQSLDQGLQFLIQYYNGEERAKGNILERFSAQQFPDLHSELNLSSLELGDSALYFCASSVDSGLGQPQHFGDGTRLSIL.

The V and J genes are TRBV5-1 and TRBJ2-1; D possibly corresponds to TRBD2 (7 bases). V lost 0 bases, J lost 7 bases, and 20 bases lay in between. The germline V gene encodes CDR1 SGHRS and CDR2 YFSETQ. The CDR3 sequence is 17 residues long. DNA for the CDR3: TGCGCCAGCAGCTTGGTAGGGGGGGGAACGATGAGGAATGAGCAGTTCTTC. It translates to CASSLVGGGTMRNEQFF. The full variable domain, its missing parts supplied by reference TRBV5-1 and TRBJ2-1, is KAGVTQTPRYLIKTRGQQVTLSCSPISGHRSVSWYQQTPGQGLQFLFEYFSETQRNKGNFPGRFSGRQFSNSRSEMNVSTLELGDSALYLCASSLVGGGTMRNEQFFGPGTRLTVL.

This clone has just a few counts. The CDR3 sequence: CASSLQGGNTEAFF. CDR3 DNA sequence: TGTGCCAGCAGCTTACAGGGAGGTAACACTGAAGCTTTCTTT. This rearrangement joins TRBV7-9 to TRBJ1-1, with TRBD1 as a possible D gene (5 bases). The CDR3 consists of 14 residues. Germline-derived CDR1 and CDR2 are SEHNR and FQNEAQ (reference sequence). Trimming removed 2 bases from V and 2 bases from J, with 9 bases in between. The full variable domain, in which reference TRBV7-9 and TRBJ1-1 provide the parts outside the CDR3, is DTGVSQNPRHKITKRGQNVTFRCDPISEHNRLYWYRQTLGQGPEFLTYFQNEAQLEKSRLLSDRFSAERPKGSFSTLEIQRTEQGDSAMYLCASSLQGGNTEAFFGQGTRLTVV.

This clone was seen a few times. The CDR3 coding sequence is TGCGCCAGCAGTGAGTCGTTGCGGGCAGTTCTGGAAGGCTACACCTTC. Protein sequence: CASSESLRAVLEGYTF. The rearrangement joins TRBV10-2 to TRBJ1-2; D gene uncertain. Germline loops: CDR1 WSHSY, CDR2 SAAADI. V shed 0 bases and J shed 8 bases, with 19 bases lying between them. This CDR3 comprises 16 residues.

This clone was seen a handful of times. The chain couples TRBV5-1 to TRBJ1-4, with 7 positions matching TRBD1. After removal of 3 bases from V and 5 bases from J, the junction contained 4 bases not matched to a gene. CDR3 length equals 14 residues. Per germline, CDR1 SGHRS and CDR2 YFSETQ. This CDR3 reads CASSSTGENEKLFF. The CDR3 DNA sequence: TGCGCCAGCAGCTCAACAGGGGAAAATGAAAAACTGTTTTTT.

V is TRBV9 and J is TRBJ1-1; TRBD1 matches 9 bases. This CDR3 is built from 16 residues. Germline CDR1 is SGDLS and CDR2 is YYNGEE. The ends lost 4 bases at V and 4 bases at J; junction bases unmatched: 11. The CDR3 bases are TGTGCCAGCAGCCTCCACCCCGTGGACAGGGGCACTGAAGCTTTCTTT. It translates to CASSLHPVDRGTEAFF.

This clone has just a few counts. The J gene is TRBJ1-2, the V gene TRBV2, with a weak D call TRBD1 (6 bases). Germline CDR1 and CDR2: SNHLY and FYNNEI. The CDR3 loop spans 13 amino acids. V was shortened by 5 bases and J by 10 bases, with 17 bases between the two germline ends. Here the CDR3 DNA reads TGTGCCAGCAGTCGAAACAGGGCGTATAACTACACCTTC. Amino acid sequence: CASSRNRAYNYTF.

The rearrangement links TRBV6-5 to TRBJ2-3; 7 nucleotides agree with TRBD2. This CDR3 is 14 amino acids long. Germline loops: CDR1 MNHEY, CDR2 SVGAGI. Trimming at V came to 9 bases and at J to 0 bases, leaving 6 bases not matched to a gene. The CDR3 region is CASTRGGSTDTQYF. The DNA for the CDR3 is TGTGCCAGTACCCGCGGGGGAAGCACAGATACGCAGTATTTT.

This chain connects TRBV7-2 to TRBJ1-1, with D possibly matching TRBD1 (6 bases). CDR1 SGHTA and CDR2 FQGNSA come from the germline V gene. The CDR3 is made up of 15 amino acids. V was clipped by 2 bases and J by 0 bases, with 10 bases between them. CDR3 in amino acids: CASSLQGQLNTEAFF. CDR3 sequence (DNA): TGTGCCAGCAGCTTACAGGGGCAGTTGAACACTGAAGCTTTCTTT.